Listed below are T cell receptor beta chains from one sample, sequenced in a study of patients and donors after allogeneic stem cell transplantation. TCRdb re-derived calls from the RT-PCR reads in MiXCR, one entry per CDR3 protein. The sample lists fewer than 200,000 distinct CDR3 sequences, around 30% occurring once. The specimen was blood, either unsorted or a sorted T cell fraction (not recorded which). The receptor set was obtained from a human donor who was either an allogeneic HSCT recipient or a stem cell or donor lymphocyte infusion donor (not recorded which). It is not recorded whose cells these are; they may come from a transplant donor. Both conserved end residues are part of each CDR3. Each record gives: J gene, V gene, D gene, clone size, CDR3 protein, CDR3 DNA. The D gene is left open where the match is weak. Expanded clones are given a class, and other clones once, few, many or no size at all.

J: TRBJ2-2; V: TRBV10-3; D: -; size: few; CDR3: CAIGGGVGELFF; DNA: TGTGCCATCGGAGGAGGGGTGGGGGAGCTGTTTTTT
J: TRBJ2-1; V: TRBV20-1; D: -; size: few; CDR3: CSADRETRASEQFF; DNA: TGCAGTGCTGACCGCGAGACTAGAGCATCTGAGCAGTTCTTC
J: TRBJ1-2; V: TRBV4-2; D: TRBD1; size: few; CDR3: CASSPRQGATRDYGYTF; DNA: TGTGCCAGCAGCCCAAGACAGGGGGCGACCCGAGACTATGGCTACACCTTC
J: TRBJ2-7; V: TRBV29-1; D: TRBD2; size: few; CDR3: CSVQGGGEQYF; DNA: TGCAGCGTTCAGGGCGGGGGCGAGCAGTACTTC
J: TRBJ2-7; V: TRBV10-3; D: TRBD2; size: -; CDR3: CATLAGTEYEQYF; DNA: TGTGCCACATTAGCGGGAACCGAGTACGAGCAGTACTTC
J: TRBJ1-2; V: TRBV28; D: TRBD1; size: few; CDR3: CASSLHSGGDSYGYTF; DNA: TGTGCCAGCAGTTTACACTCAGGGGGCGATAGCTATGGCTACACCTTC
J: TRBJ2-5; V: TRBV5-1; D: -; size: few; CDR3: CASSFLRGGETQYF; DNA: TGCGCCAGCAGCTTCCTGCGGGGTGGAGAGACCCAGTACTTC
J: TRBJ2-7; V: TRBV9; D: TRBD2; size: few; CDR3: CASSVEGLAASYEQYF; DNA: TGTGCCAGCAGCGTAGAGGGACTAGCGGCTTCCTACGAGCAGTACTTC
J: TRBJ2-5; V: TRBV24-1; D: TRBD2; size: few; CDR3: CATSPGLAGDETQYF; DNA: TGTGCCACCAGTCCCGGACTAGCGGGAGATGAGACCCAGTACTTC
J: TRBJ1-1; V: TRBV29-1; D: -; size: -; CDR3: CSSTVRVNTEAFF; DNA: TGCAGCTCTACCGTCAGGGTGAACACTGAAGCTTTCTTT
J: TRBJ2-3; V: TRBV20-1; D: TRBD1; size: -; CDR3: CSARVQGQGAADTQYF; DNA: TGCAGTGCTAGAGTCCAAGGACAGGGGGCGGCAGATACGCAGTATTTT
J: TRBJ2-2; V: TRBV13; D: TRBD2; size: -; CDR3: CASSPREDGELFF; DNA: TGTGCCAGCAGCCCCCGGGAGGACGGGGAGCTGTTTTTT
J: TRBJ2-7; V: TRBV18; D: -; size: -; CDR3: CASSPRDSGSGEQYF; DNA: TGTGCCAGCTCACCACGGGACTCCGGATCGGGCGAGCAGTACTTC
J: TRBJ1-5; V: TRBV20-1; D: -; size: few; CDR3: CSASRPNQPQHF; DNA: TGCAGTGCTTCGAGACCCAATCAGCCCCAGCATTTT
J: TRBJ2-2; V: TRBV7-2; D: -; size: -; CDR3: CASSLVSSGSGELFF; DNA: TGTGCCAGCAGCTTAGTTAGTAGCGGTTCAGGAGAGCTGTTTTTT
J: TRBJ2-1; V: TRBV7-2; D: -; size: -; CDR3: CASSFSVSEQFF; DNA: TGTGCCAGCAGCTTCAGCGTCAGTGAGCAGTTCTTC
J: TRBJ2-7; V: TRBV27; D: -; size: -; CDR3: CASGSRTRSYEQYF; DNA: TGTGCCAGCGGCAGCCGGACTCGCTCCTACGAGCAGTACTTC
J: TRBJ2-7; V: TRBV6-2/TRBV6-3; D: TRBD1; size: few; CDR3: CASNRQGGSYEQYF; DNA: TGTGCCAGCAATCGACAGGGGGGGTCCTACGAGCAGTACTTC
J: TRBJ2-1; V: TRBV4-3; D: -; size: few; CDR3: CASSQLARPYNEQFF; DNA: TGCGCCAGCAGCCAGCTAGCGCGACCCTACAATGAGCAGTTCTTC
J: TRBJ2-1; V: TRBV2; D: -; size: few; CDR3: CASSVGSYNEQFF; DNA: TGTGCCAGCAGTGTGGGCTCCTACAATGAGCAGTTCTTC
J: TRBJ1-1; V: TRBV30; D: TRBD1; size: few; CDR3: CAWGDRGAFF; DNA: TGTGCCTGGGGGGACAGGGGTGCTTTCTTT
J: TRBJ1-6; V: TRBV5-1; D: -; size: -; CDR3: CASSLEGGSSYNSPLHF; DNA: TGCGCCAGCAGCTTGGAAGGGGGTAGCTCCTATAATTCACCCCTCCACTTT
J: TRBJ1-5; V: TRBV18; D: TRBD1; size: -; CDR3: CASSPDRMQPQHF; DNA: TGTGCCAGCTCGCCGGACAGGATGCAGCCCCAGCATTTT
J: TRBJ2-7; V: TRBV10-3; D: TRBD2; size: -; CDR3: CAISGSGSSYEQYF; DNA: TGTGCCATCAGTGGAAGCGGGAGCTCCTACGAGCAGTACTTC
J: TRBJ1-5; V: TRBV4-1; D: -; size: many; CDR3: CASSQELNQPQHF; DNA: TGCGCCAGCAGCCAAGAACTAAATCAGCCCCAGCATTTT
J: TRBJ1-1; V: TRBV7-9; D: -; size: -; CDR3: CASDQTGRAITEAFF; DNA: TGTGCCAGCGACCAGACAGGTAGGGCCATCACTGAAGCTTTCTTT
J: TRBJ1-3; V: TRBV7-2; D: -; size: many; CDR3: CASSLAQLTSGNTIYF; DNA: TGTGCCAGCAGCTTAGCGCAGCTGACCTCTGGAAACACCATATATTTT
J: TRBJ1-1; V: TRBV12-3/TRBV12-4; D: -; size: many; CDR3: CASSLVRGNTEAFF; DNA: TGTGCCAGCAGTTTAGTCAGGGGGAACACTGAAGCTTTCTTT
J: TRBJ2-2; V: TRBV11-2; D: -; size: -; CDR3: CASSFRWQNTGELFF; DNA: TGTGCCAGCAGCTTTCGCTGGCAGAACACCGGGGAGCTGTTTTTT
J: TRBJ1-5; V: TRBV20-1; D: TRBD1; size: few; CDR3: CSARPRQGGQPQHF; DNA: TGCAGTGCTAGACCCCGACAGGGTGGTCAGCCCCAGCATTTT
J: TRBJ2-1; V: TRBV3-1; D: TRBD2; size: -; CDR3: CASSQDLPGLAAYNEQFF; DNA: TGTGCCAGCAGCCAAGACCTCCCCGGACTAGCGGCCTACAATGAGCAGTTCTTC
J: TRBJ2-7; V: TRBV4-3; D: -; size: few; CDR3: CASSLGENYEQYF; DNA: TGCGCCAGCAGCCTAGGAGAAAACTACGAGCAGTACTTC
J: TRBJ1-5; V: TRBV28; D: TRBD1; size: many; CDR3: CASSTGQGINQPQHF; DNA: TGTGCCAGCAGTACGGGACAGGGGATCAATCAGCCCCAGCATTTT
J: TRBJ2-3; V: TRBV29-1; D: TRBD2; size: -; CDR3: CSARTSGRDHTDTQYF; DNA: TGCAGCGCTCGGACTAGCGGGAGGGACCACACAGATACGCAGTATTTT
J: TRBJ2-1; V: TRBV6-2/TRBV6-3; D: -; size: -; CDR3: CASSYPRDEIYNEQFF; DNA: TGTGCCAGCAGTTACCCGAGGGACGAGATTTACAATGAGCAGTTCTTC
J: TRBJ2-6; V: TRBV6-5; D: -; size: -; CDR3: CASSYAGAVGANVLTF; DNA: TGTGCCAGCAGTTATGCGGGGGCAGTTGGGGCCAACGTCCTGACTTTC
J: TRBJ1-5; V: TRBV20-1; D: TRBD1; size: few; CDR3: CSAGRQGGGNQPQHF; DNA: TGCAGTGCTGGCCGACAGGGAGGAGGCAATCAGCCCCAGCATTTT
J: TRBJ1-6; V: TRBV6-2/TRBV6-3; D: -; size: many; CDR3: CASSTYNSPLHF; DNA: TGTGCCAGTTCAACCTATAATTCACCCCTCCACTTT
J: TRBJ2-5; V: TRBV9; D: -; size: few; CDR3: CASSVAAGNRETQYF; DNA: TGTGCCAGCAGCGTAGCTGCAGGGAATAGAGAGACCCAGTACTTC
J: TRBJ2-7; V: TRBV25-1; D: -; size: -; CDR3: CASSDIKRLTGYEQYF; DNA: TGTGCCAGCAGTGACATAAAGAGGCTCACCGGCTACGAGCAGTACTTC
J: TRBJ1-4; V: TRBV7-2; D: -; size: -; CDR3: CASSQNSLGGNEKLFF; DNA: TGTGCCAGCAGTCAAAACAGTCTGGGGGGGAATGAAAAACTGTTTTTT
J: TRBJ1-4; V: TRBV27; D: -; size: many; CDR3: CASSFSPGRGEKLFF; DNA: TGTGCCAGCAGTTTTTCTCCGGGCAGGGGTGAAAAACTGTTTTTT
J: TRBJ2-3; V: TRBV29-1; D: TRBD1; size: -; CDR3: CSVETGQGYSTDTQYF; DNA: TGCAGCGTTGAAACGGGACAGGGATATAGCACAGATACGCAGTATTTT
J: TRBJ2-1; V: TRBV10-3; D: TRBD2; size: once; CDR3: CAIKRLADNEQFF; DNA: TGTGCCATCAAGCGACTAGCGGACAATGAGCAGTTCTTC
J: TRBJ2-5; V: TRBV11-1; D: -; size: few; CDR3: CASSWARKETQYF; DNA: TGTGCCAGCAGCTGGGCTAGAAAAGAGACCCAGTACTTC
J: TRBJ2-1; V: TRBV6-5; D: TRBD2; size: -; CDR3: CASSYASGRLYNEQFF; DNA: TGTGCCAGCAGTTATGCTAGCGGGAGGTTGTACAATGAGCAGTTCTTC
J: TRBJ2-2; V: TRBV6-2/TRBV6-3; D: -; size: -; CDR3: CASSYSRLPVSNTGELFF; DNA: TGTGCCAGCAGTTACTCCCGTCTTCCTGTGTCGAACACCGGGGAGCTGTTTTTT
J: TRBJ1-2; V: TRBV7-2; D: -; size: few; CDR3: CASSSTAFNYGYTF; DNA: TGTGCCAGCAGCTCGACGGCCTTTAACTATGGCTACACCTTC
J: TRBJ1-1; V: TRBV30; D: -; size: -; CDR3: CAWSGGHSFGTEAFF; DNA: TGTGCCTGGAGTGGAGGCCACTCCTTCGGAACTGAAGCTTTCTTT
J: TRBJ1-4; V: TRBV5-1; D: -; size: medium-sized; CDR3: CASSLVQGGKLFF; DNA: TGCGCCAGCAGCTTGGTTCAGGGCGGAAAACTGTTTTTT
J: TRBJ2-2; V: TRBV6-4; D: -; size: -; CDR3: CASSEAGGLLSTGELFF; DNA: TGTGCCAGCAGTGAGGCAGGGGGACTCTTAAGCACCGGGGAGCTGTTTTTT
J: TRBJ2-3; V: TRBV7-6; D: -; size: -; CDR3: CASSSGGHYVPITDTQYF; DNA: TGTGCCAGCAGCTCAGGAGGGCACTACGTTCCTATCACAGATACGCAGTATTTT